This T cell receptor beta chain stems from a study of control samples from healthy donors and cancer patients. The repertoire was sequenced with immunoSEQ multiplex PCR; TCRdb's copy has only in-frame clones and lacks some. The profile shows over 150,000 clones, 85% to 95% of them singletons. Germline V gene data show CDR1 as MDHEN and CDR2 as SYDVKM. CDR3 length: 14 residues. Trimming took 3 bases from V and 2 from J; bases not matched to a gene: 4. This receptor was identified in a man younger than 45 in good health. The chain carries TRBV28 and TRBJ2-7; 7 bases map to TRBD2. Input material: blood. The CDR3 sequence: CASSFGRGTYEQYF. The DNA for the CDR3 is TGTGCCAGCAGTTTTGGGCGGGGGACCTACGAGCAGTACTTC.